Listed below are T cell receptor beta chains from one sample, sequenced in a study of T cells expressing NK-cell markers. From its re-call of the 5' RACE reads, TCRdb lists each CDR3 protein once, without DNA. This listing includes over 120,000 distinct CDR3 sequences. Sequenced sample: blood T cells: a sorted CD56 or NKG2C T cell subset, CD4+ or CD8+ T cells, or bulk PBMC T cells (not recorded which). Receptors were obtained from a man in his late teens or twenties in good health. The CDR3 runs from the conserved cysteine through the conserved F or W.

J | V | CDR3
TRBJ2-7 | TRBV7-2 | CASSLGTGINYEQYF
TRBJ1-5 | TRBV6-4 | CASQKRQGIGPQHF
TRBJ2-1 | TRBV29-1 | CSVGIVTGASEQFF
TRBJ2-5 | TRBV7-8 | CASSLGTRKETQYF
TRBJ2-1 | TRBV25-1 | CASSVGYEQFF
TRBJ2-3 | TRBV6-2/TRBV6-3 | CASSFQSTSGSREDTQYF
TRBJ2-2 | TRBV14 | CASSQRTAGELFF
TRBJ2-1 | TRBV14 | CASSQGVRGEQFF
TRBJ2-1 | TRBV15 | CATSPGHILNEQFF
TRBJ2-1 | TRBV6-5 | CASRSGEDNEQFF
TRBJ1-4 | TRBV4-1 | CASSQVAGYEKLFF
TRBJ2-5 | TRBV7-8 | CASSLPRGTDQETQYF
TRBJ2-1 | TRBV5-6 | CASSPKLTSGKRDEQFF
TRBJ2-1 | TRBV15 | CATSRGDGGNEQFF
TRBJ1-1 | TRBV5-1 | CASSDRGHVTEAFF
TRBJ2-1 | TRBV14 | CASSPRVLNEQFF
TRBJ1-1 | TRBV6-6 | CASSYNMNTEAFF
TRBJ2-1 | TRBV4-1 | CASSLPEGSYNEQFF
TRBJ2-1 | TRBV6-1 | CASGQGSKWGNEQFF
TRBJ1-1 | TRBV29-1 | CTGWGADREAFF
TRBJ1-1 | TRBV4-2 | CASTRHRGQDTEAFF
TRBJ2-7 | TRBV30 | CAWRDDRSYEQYF
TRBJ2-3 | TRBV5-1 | CASSTRDGVTDTQYF
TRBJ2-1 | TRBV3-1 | CASSQETGGPRNEQFF
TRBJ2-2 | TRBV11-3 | CASSLVARGVGGELFF
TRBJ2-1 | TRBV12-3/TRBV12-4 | CASSLFGVDAYNEQFF
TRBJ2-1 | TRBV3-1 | CASSATSGSEQFF
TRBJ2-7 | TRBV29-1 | CSVGAGRLYEQYF
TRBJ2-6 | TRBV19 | CASSTYRVGANVLTF
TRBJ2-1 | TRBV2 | CASSEGDTGEQFF
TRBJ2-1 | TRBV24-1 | CATSDPRDGLNNEQFF
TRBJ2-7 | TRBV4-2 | CASRPIAGESHEQYF
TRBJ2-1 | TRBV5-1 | CASSLRELAGGGEQFF
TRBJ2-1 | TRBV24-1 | CATSDLRVREQFF
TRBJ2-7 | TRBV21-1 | CASVRQESSYEQYF
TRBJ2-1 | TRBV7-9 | CASRRDRNYNEQFF
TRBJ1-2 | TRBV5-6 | CASSRTGAGTMDGYTF
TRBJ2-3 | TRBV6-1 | CASTVFSLITDTQYF
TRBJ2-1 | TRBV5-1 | CASSSGPDNEQFF
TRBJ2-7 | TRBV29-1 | CSVEGRTGGKYEQYF
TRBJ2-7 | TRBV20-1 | CSARWTGQGLADPYEQYF
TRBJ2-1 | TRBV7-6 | CASSPTPRSLDEQFF
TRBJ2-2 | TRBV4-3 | CASSQDVPGSTGELFF
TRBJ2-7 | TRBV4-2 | CASSQAQGGGLRYEQYF